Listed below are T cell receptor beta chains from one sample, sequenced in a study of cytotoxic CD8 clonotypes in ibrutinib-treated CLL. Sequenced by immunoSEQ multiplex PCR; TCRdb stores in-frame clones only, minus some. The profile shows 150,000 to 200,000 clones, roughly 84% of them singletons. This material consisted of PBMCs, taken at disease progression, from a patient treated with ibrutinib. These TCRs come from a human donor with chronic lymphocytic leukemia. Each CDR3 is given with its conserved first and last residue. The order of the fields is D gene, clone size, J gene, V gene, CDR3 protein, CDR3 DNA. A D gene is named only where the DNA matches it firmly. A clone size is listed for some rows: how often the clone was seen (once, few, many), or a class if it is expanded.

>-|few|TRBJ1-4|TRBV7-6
CASSLGDSTNEKLFF
TGTGCCAGCAGCTTGGGGGACTCGACTAATGAAAAACTGTTTTTT
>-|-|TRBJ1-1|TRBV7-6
CASSLSVNPEGAFF
TGTGCCAGCAGCCTAAGCGTTAATCCGGAGGGAGCTTTCTTT
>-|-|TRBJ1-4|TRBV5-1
CASSFSNEKLFF
TGCGCCAGCAGCTTTAGCAATGAAAAACTGTTTTTT
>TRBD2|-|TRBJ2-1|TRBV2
CASKREGPSSYNEQFF
TGTGCCAGCAAGCGGGAGGGCCCTAGCTCCTACAATGAGCAGTTCTTC
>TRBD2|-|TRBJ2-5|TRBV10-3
CAISGLAGGGQETQYF
TGTGCCATCAGTGGACTAGCGGGAGGGGGCCAAGAGACCCAGTACTTC
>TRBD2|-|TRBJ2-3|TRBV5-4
CASSLWREGKDTQYF
TGTGCCAGCAGCTTGTGGAGGGAGGGCAAAGATACGCAGTATTTT
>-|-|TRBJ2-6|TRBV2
CASRTDTSGANVLTF
TGTGCCAGCAGGACGGACACGTCTGGGGCCAACGTCCTGACTTTC
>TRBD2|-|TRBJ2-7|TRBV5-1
CASARSGTSGSESYEQYF
TGCGCCAGCGCGCGTTCCGGGACTAGCGGGAGCGAATCCTACGAGCAGTACTTC
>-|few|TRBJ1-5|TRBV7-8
CASVAGGDYSNQPQHF
TGTGCCAGCGTGGCGGGGGGCGATTATAGCAATCAGCCCCAGCATTTT
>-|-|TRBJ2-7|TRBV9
CASSVDGTPTYEQYF
TGTGCCAGCAGCGTAGATGGGACACCTACTTACGAGCAGTACTTC
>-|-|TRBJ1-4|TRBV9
CASSVVGWKELNTNEKLFF
TGTGCCAGCAGCGTAGTAGGTTGGAAGGAGTTAAACACTAATGAAAAACTGTTTTTT
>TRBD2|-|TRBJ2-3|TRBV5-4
CASTWGGIGTDTQYF
TGTGCCAGCACCTGGGGAGGGATCGGCACAGATACGCAGTATTTT
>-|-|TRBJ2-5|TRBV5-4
CASSLGLGGETQYF
TGTGCCAGCAGCTTGGGGCTTGGCGGGGAGACCCAGTACTTC
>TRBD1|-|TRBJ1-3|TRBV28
CASSRSGTAGNTIYF
TGTGCCAGCAGTCGATCTGGGACAGCTGGAAACACCATATATTTT
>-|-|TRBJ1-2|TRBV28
CASARNYGYTF
TGTGCCAGCGCCAGAAACTATGGCTACACCTTC
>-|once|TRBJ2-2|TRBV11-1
CASSLAWLARVPGELFF
TGTGCCAGCAGCTTAGCGTGGCTAGCGAGGGTGCCCGGGGAGCTGTTTTTT
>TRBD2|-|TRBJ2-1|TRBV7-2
CASSLGASGRYNEQFF
TGTGCCAGCAGCCTGGGGGCTAGCGGGAGGTACAATGAGCAGTTCTTC
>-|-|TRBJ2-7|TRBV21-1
CASSKPAGGTQDYEQYF
TGTGCCAGCAGCAAACCTGCCGGGGGAACACAAGACTACGAGCAGTACTTC
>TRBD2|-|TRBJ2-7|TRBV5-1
CASSLKLAGGLHEQYF
TGCGCCAGCAGCTTAAAACTAGCGGGAGGGTTACACGAGCAGTACTTC
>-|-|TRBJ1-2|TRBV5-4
CEIGAGGGYTF
TGTGAAATCGGGGCAGGAGGGGGCTACACCTTC
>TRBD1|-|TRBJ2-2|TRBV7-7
CASSRQGNTGELFF
TGTGCCAGCAGCCGACAGGGAAACACCGGGGAGCTGTTTTTT
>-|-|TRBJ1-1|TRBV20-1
CSASYNTEAFF
TGCAGTGCCTCATATAACACTGAAGCTTTCTTT
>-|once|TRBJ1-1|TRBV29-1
CSVEDPGLNTEAFF
TGCAGCGTTGAAGACCCGGGTTTGAACACTGAAGCTTTCTTT
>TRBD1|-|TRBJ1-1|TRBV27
CASRDRVLMNTEAFF
TGTGCCAGCAGGGACAGGGTCCTCATGAACACTGAAGCTTTCTTT
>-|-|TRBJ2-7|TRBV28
CASSLFHEQYF
TGTGCCAGCAGTTTGTTTCACGAGCAGTACTTC
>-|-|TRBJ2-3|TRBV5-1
CASSPLKTLANADTQYF
TGCGCCAGCAGCCCCCTAAAAACTCTAGCGAACGCAGATACGCAGTATTTT
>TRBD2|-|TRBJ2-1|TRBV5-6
CASSGLAGGSYNEQFF
TGTGCCAGCAGCGGCTTAGCGGGAGGCTCCTACAATGAGCAGTTCTTC
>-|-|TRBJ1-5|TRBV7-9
CASSLDPNQPQHF
TGTGCCAGCAGCTTAGACCCCAATCAGCCCCAGCATTTT
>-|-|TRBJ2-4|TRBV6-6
CASRELGPLAKNIQYF
TGTGCCAGCAGAGAACTGGGACCATTAGCCAAAAACATTCAGTACTTC
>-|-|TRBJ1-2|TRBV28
CASSLRGFGYGYTF
TGTGCCAGCAGCCTCAGGGGATTCGGCTATGGCTACACCTTC
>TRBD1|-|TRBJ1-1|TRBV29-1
CSAYPGQGGTEAFF
TGCAGCGCATATCCGGGACAGGGGGGCACTGAAGCTTTCTTT
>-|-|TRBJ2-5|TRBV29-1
CSVLQGQETQYF
TGCAGCGTCCTACAGGGTCAAGAGACCCAGTACTTC
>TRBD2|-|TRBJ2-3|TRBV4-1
CASSQVGLAGGTGTQYF
TGCGCCAGCAGCCAAGTTGGACTAGCGGGAGGGACGGGTACGCAGTATTTT
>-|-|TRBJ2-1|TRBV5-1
CASSPSQGQGYNEQFF
TGCGCCAGCAGCCCCAGCCAAGGGCAGGGTTACAATGAGCAGTTCTTC
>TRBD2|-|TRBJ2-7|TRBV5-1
CASSLGLAGGQTYEQYF
TGCGCCAGCAGCTTGGGACTAGCGGGAGGCCAGACCTACGAGCAGTACTTC
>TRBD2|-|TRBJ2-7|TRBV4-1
CASSQDLSGTSSYEQYF
TGCGCCAGCAGCCAAGACTTGTCTGGGACTAGCAGCTACGAGCAGTACTTC
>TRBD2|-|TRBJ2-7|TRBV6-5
CATARSGGQGHEQYF
TGTGCCACCGCCCGGAGCGGGGGCCAAGGTCACGAGCAGTACTTC
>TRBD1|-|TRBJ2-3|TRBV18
CASSQGASTDTQYF
TGTGCCAGCTCACAGGGGGCTAGCACAGATACGCAGTATTTT
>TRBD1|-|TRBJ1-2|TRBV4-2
CASSQDNRGSGDGYTF
TGTGCCAGCAGCCAAGATAACAGGGGCTCAGGGGATGGCTACACCTTC
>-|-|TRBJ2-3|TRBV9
CASSPPGERGTDTQYF
TGTGCCAGCAGCCCGCCCGGGGAGCGTGGGACAGATACGCAGTATTTT
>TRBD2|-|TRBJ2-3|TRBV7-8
CASSPRRREGDTQYF
TGTGCCAGCAGCCCCCGGAGGCGGGAGGGAGATACGCAGTATTTT
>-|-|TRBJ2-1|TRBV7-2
CASSQWAASAYNEQFF
TGTGCCAGCAGCCAGTGGGCGGCTAGCGCCTACAATGAGCAGTTCTTC
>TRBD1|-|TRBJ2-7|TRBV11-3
CASSPFPGQGSYEQYF
TGTGCCAGCAGCCCTTTCCCGGGACAGGGATCCTACGAGCAGTACTTC
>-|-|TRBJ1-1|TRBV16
CASSQGRVNTEAFF
TGTGCCAGCAGCCAAGGCAGGGTGAACACTGAAGCTTTCTTT
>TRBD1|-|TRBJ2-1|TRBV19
CASSRARDRGKSEQFF
TGTGCCAGTAGTAGGGCCCGGGACAGGGGAAAGAGTGAGCAGTTCTTC
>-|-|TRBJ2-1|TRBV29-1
CSARDNSDNEQFF
TGCAGCGCTAGGGACAACTCCGACAATGAGCAGTTCTTC
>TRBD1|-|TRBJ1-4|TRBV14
CASSPGGAKLFF
TGTGCCAGCAGCCCAGGGGGCGCGAAACTGTTTTTT
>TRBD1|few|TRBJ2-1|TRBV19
CASSPDRGLYGQFF
TGTGCCAGTAGTCCGGACAGGGGCCTCTATGGGCAGTTCTTC
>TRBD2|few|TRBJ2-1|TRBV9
CASSVGPSAGVRNEQFF
TGTGCCAGCAGCGTAGGTCCCTCGGCGGGAGTAAGGAATGAGCAGTTCTTC
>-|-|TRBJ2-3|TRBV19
CASSIVTGFTDTQYF
TGTGCCAGTAGTATTGTCACAGGGTTCACAGATACGCAGTATTTT
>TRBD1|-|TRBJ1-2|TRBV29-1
CSVDRRTGGNYGYTF
TGCAGCGTTGATAGGAGGACAGGGGGGAACTATGGCTACACCTTC
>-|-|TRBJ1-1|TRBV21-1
CASSKRWLGSDTEAFF
TGTGCCAGCAGCAAAAGATGGCTGGGGTCGGACACTGAAGCTTTCTTT
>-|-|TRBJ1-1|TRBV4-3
CASSQVHREMNTEAFF
TGCGCCAGCAGCCAAGTCCATCGAGAGATGAACACTGAAGCTTTCTTT
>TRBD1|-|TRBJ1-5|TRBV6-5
CASSRDSLNQPQHF
TGTGCCAGCAGCCGGGACAGCCTCAATCAGCCCCAGCATTTT
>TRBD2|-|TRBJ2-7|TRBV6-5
CASIKRAGEYEQYF
TGTGCCAGCATAAAACGAGCGGGGGAGTACGAGCAGTACTTC